The rows below give T cell receptor beta chains drawn from one sample of a study of OX40 agonist ivuxolimab in advanced cancers. Data came from immunoSEQ multiplex PCR; TCRdb stores just in-frame clones and leaves some out. The sample yields approximately 42,000 clones, over 75% seen once. The sequenced sample was CD4+ or CD8+ T cells sorted from blood, obtained in a trial of the OX40 agonist ivuxolimab. The receptor set was obtained from an adult with an advanced solid tumor such as melanoma, head and neck, liver or kidney cancer. Each CDR3 is given without its conserved first and last residue.

CDR3 length,J gene,V gene,CDR3 protein
14,TRBJ2-2,TRBV10-3,AISEFLAGGKLELF
11,TRBJ2-1,TRBV2,ASSESAYNEQF
11,TRBJ2-5,TRBV5-1,ASLGQGGETQY
13,TRBJ2-3,TRBV7-2,ASDEKRESPDTQY
13,TRBJ2-3,TRBV14,ASSQGPRDKYTQY
15,TRBJ1-2,TRBV18,ASSTGLTGGAEYGYT
12,TRBJ2-5,TRBV2,ASSEGWSQETQY
11,TRBJ2-3,TRBV7-8,ASSLFDQDTQY
12,TRBJ1-3,TRBV18,ASSPKGYGNTIY
16,TRBJ2-2,TRBV5-8,ASSLAGGGHWDTGELF
10,TRBJ1-5,TRBV18,ASSESNQPQH
10,TRBJ2-7,TRBV2,ASKVSSYEQY
15,TRBJ2-1,TRBV13,ASSLGGLAGDMDEQF
11,TRBJ1-4,TRBV30,AWSANRVGKLF
16,TRBJ2-1,TRBV27,ASSSPTSGRRSYNEQF
15,TRBJ2-1,TRBV5-1,ASSLAGSAGGFNEQF
11,TRBJ1-4,TRBV13,ASSFRTDEKLF
11,TRBJ2-2,TRBV2,ASSEAVTGELF
13,TRBJ1-6,TRBV6-5,ASSRQGVENSPLH
13,TRBJ2-1,TRBV7-9,ASSLERVRYNEQF
15,TRBJ1-1,TRBV4-3,ASRPNALDAPNTEAF
9,TRBJ2-1,TRBV20-1,SAGRRNEQF
11,TRBJ1-2,TRBV10-2,ASSPTVNYGYT
11,TRBJ2-7,TRBV5-1,ASSLGAAYEQY
10,TRBJ1-4,TRBV7-9,ASSRTSGKLF
13,TRBJ2-7,TRBV5-6,ASSFSPDRRYEQY
14,TRBJ2-1,TRBV14,ASSQQGGPSYNEQF
12,TRBJ1-1,TRBV5-1,ASTTGTPGIEAF
12,TRBJ2-5,TRBV29-1,SVAASGVGETQY
13,TRBJ1-4,TRBV6-5,ASSYYPGTNEKLF
13,TRBJ2-7,TRBV27,ASSLSSGATYEQY
10,TRBJ2-7,TRBV29-1,SVRGDPYEQY
15,TRBJ2-3,TRBV1,TSSQDREQGAMDTQY
11,TRBJ1-1,TRBV30,AWILGFKAEAF
13,TRBJ2-2,TRBV27,ASSLIGQSPGELF
12,TRBJ2-7,TRBV5-1,ASSLDPTGGEQY
16,TRBJ1-4,TRBV4-1,ASSQDFGNNKANEKLF
12,TRBJ1-3,TRBV6-5,ASRATLEGNTIY
13,TRBJ2-2,TRBV4-1,ASSGTGSLTGELF
13,TRBJ2-1,TRBV5-4,ASSPTGDSYNEQF
13,TRBJ2-5,TRBV6-6,ASSPGLAGGETQY
11,TRBJ1-5,TRBV7-9,ASSDQGNQPQH
12,TRBJ2-1,TRBV5-1,ASGGGAGANEQF
15,TRBJ1-3,TRBV18,ASSPILDPGSGNTIY
14,TRBJ2-2,TRBV5-1,ASSLDSSVFTGELF
15,TRBJ2-2,TRBV7-3,ASSLTYAGPNTGELF
11,TRBJ1-5,TRBV4-3,ASSQEVGQPQH
15,TRBJ1-4,TRBV18,ASSPPVVDSYNEKLF
13,TRBJ2-1,TRBV5-1,ASSLDTSGNNEQF
14,TRBJ1-1,TRBV27,ASSSVTFGLNTEAF